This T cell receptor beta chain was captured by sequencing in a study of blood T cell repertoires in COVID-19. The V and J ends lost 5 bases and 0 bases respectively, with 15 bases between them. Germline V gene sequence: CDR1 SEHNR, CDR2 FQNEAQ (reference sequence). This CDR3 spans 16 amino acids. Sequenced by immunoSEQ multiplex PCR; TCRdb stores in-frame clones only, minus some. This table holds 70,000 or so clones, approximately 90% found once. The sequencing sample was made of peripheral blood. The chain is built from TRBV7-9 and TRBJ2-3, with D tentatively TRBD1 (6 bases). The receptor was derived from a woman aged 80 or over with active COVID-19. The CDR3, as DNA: TGTGCCAGCAGCCACTGGGGGCGTAAGAGCACAGATACGCAGTATTTT. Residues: CASSHWGRKSTDTQYF.